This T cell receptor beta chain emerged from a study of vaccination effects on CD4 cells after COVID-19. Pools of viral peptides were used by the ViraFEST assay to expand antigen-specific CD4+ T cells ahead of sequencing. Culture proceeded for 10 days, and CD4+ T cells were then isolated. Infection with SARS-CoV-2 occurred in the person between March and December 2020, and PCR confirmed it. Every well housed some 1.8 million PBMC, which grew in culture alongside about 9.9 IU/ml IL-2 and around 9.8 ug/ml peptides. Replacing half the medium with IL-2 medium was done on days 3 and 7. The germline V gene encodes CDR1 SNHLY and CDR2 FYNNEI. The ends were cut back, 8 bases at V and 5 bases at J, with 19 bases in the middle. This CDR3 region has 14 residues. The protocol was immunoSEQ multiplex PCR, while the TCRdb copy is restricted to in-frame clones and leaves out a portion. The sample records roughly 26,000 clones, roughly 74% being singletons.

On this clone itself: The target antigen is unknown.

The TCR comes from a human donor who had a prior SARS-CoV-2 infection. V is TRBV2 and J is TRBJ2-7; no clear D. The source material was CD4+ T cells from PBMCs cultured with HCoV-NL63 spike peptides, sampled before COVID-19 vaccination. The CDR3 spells CASLSGQIGHEQYF. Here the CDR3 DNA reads TGTGCCAGCCTCTCGGGCCAGATCGGGCACGAGCAGTACTTC. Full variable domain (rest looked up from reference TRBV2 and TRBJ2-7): EPEVTQTPSHQVTQMGQEVILRCVPISNHLYFYWYRQILGQKVEFLVSFYNNEISEKSEIFDDQFSVERPDGSNFTLKIRSTKLEDSAMYFCASLSGQIGHEQYFGPGTRLTVT.